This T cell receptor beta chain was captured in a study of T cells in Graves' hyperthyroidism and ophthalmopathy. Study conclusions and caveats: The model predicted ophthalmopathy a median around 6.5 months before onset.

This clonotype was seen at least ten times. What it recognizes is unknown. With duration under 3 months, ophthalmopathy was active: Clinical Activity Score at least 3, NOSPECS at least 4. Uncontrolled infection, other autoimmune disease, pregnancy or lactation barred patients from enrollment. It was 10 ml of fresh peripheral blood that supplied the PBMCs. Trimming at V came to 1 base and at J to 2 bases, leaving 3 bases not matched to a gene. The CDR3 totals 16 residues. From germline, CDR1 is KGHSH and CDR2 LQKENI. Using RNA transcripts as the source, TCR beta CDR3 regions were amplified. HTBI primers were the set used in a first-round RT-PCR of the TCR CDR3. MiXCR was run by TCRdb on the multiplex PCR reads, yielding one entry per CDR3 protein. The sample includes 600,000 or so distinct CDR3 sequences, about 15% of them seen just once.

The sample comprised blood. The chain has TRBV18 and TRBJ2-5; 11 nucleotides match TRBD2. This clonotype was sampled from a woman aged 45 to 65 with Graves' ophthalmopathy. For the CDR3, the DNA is TGTGCCAGCTCACCACGGTCTAGCGGGAGGCAAGAGACCCAGTACTTC. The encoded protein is CASSPRSSGRQETQYF.